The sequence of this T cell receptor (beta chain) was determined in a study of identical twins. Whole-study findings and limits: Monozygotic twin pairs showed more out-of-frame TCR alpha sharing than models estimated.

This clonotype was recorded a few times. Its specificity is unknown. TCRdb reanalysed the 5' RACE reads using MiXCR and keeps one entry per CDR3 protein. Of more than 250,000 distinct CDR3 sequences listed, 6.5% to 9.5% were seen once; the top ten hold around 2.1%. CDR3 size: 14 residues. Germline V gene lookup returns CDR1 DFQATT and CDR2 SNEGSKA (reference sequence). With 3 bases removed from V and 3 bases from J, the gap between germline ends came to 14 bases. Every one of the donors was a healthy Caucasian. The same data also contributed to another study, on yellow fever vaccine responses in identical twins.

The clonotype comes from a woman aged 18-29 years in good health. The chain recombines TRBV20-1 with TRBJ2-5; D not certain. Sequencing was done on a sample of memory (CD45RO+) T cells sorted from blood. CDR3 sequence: CSARAVGWEETQYF. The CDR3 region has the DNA TGCAGTGCTAGGGCGGTAGGGTGGGAAGAGACCCAGTACTTC.